A single sample gave rise to the 28 T cell receptor beta chains below, sequenced in a study of T cell repertoires in cytomegalovirus infection. Each CDR3 protein is one row after TCRdb ran MiXCR on the reads. The sample carries more than 200,000 distinct CDR3 sequences, less than 9.5% recorded once. Sequenced: PBMCs. These receptors were collected from a human donor in good health (CMV status not recorded). Some clones in this sample may be carry-over from other donors' samples.

Turning to this clonotype: A much larger clone lies a single base off, so this may be a read error. No conserved phenylalanine or tryptophan is present at the end of the CDR3, so a read error is the likely explanation. V usage is TRBV11-3 and J usage is TRBJ1-1; TRBD1 is a possible D gene (6 bases). V dropped 5 bases and J dropped 4 bases, with 17 bases sitting between them. CDR1 and CDR2 (germline): SGHNT, YENEEA. This CDR3 has 15 residues. CDR3 region: CASSLHPGAPTEAFS. The CDR3, as DNA: TGTGCCAGCAGCCTCCACCCAGGGGCACCCACTGAAGCTTTCTCT.

This clonotype was found many times. The chain carries TRBV12-3 or TRBV12-4 and TRBJ2-3; no firm D call. The CDR3 extends over 14 amino acids. V dropped 6 bases and J dropped 3 bases, with 13 bases sitting between them. The CDR3 here is CASRTLVRTDTQYF. In DNA form, the CDR3 reads TGTGCCAGCAGAACCTTGGTTAGGACAGATACGCAGTATTTT.

This clonotype has more than one count but fewer than ten. V is TRBV5-1 and J is TRBJ2-3; TRBD1 is a possible D gene (5 bases). This CDR3 region has 15 residues. V was cut by 0 bases and J by 4 bases, with 12 bases left in between. CDR1 is SGHRS and CDR2 is YFSETQ in the germline V gene. The CDR3 DNA sequence: TGCGCCAGCAGCTTGGTTCCAGGGATGCCAGATACGCAGTATTTT. It codes for CASSLVPGMPDTQYF.

This clonotype turned up a few times. The rearrangement links TRBV20-1 to TRBJ2-3; D is undetermined. The V gene's germline CDR1 is DFQATT and CDR2 SNEGSKA (reference sequence). CDR3 length: 13 residues. V was pared by 4 bases and J by 2 bases, with 10 bases between. The CDR3 coding sequence is TGCAGTGCTAACGGAGTCAACACAGATACGCAGTATTTT. Protein: CSANGVNTDTQYF.

This clonotype was detected only a few times. The J gene is TRBJ1-2, the V gene TRBV7-9; D possibly corresponds to TRBD1 (6 bases). Looked up from germline, CDR1 is SEHNR and CDR2 is FQNEAQ (reference sequence). CDR3 length equals 15 residues. The ends were cut back, 4 bases at V and 3 bases at J, with 15 bases in the middle. The CDR3 reads CASSSVASGDYGYTF. The CDR3 coding sequence is TGTGCCAGCAGCTCCGTGGCGTCAGGGGACTATGGCTACACCTTC.

This clonotype has only a few counts. The genes are TRBV7-9 and TRBJ2-5; D remains ambiguous. Per the germline V gene, CDR1 is SEHNR and CDR2 is FQNEAQ (reference sequence). Trimming took 0 bases from V and 5 from J, leaving 10 bases between them. The CDR3 covers 14 residues. The CDR3 nucleotides read TGTGCCAGCAGCTTAGCGGCTAGTTGGGAGACCCAGTACTTC. Residues: CASSLAASWETQYF.

This clonotype was counted a few times. The chain recombines TRBV11-3 with TRBJ2-3; perhaps TRBD2 as D (6 bases). The CDR3 is made up of 16 amino acids. Germline lookup yields CDR1 SGHNT and CDR2 YENEEA. V lost 1 base and J 4 bases, leaving 15 bases between the germline ends. The CDR3 loop is CASSLVRLGGADTQYF. The CDR3 DNA reads TGTGCCAGCAGCTTAGTGCGGTTGGGAGGCGCAGATACGCAGTATTTT.

Many counts were recorded for this clonotype. For the CDR3, the DNA is TGTGCCAGTACCCTAGAACCGGGTTCCCCCCTCCACTTT. This gives the protein CASTLEPGSPLHF. The chain is built from TRBV19 and TRBJ1-6; D unclear. This CDR3 contains 13 residues. Germline V gene sequence: CDR1 LNHDA, CDR2 SQIVND (reference sequence). Trimming stripped 7 bases from V and 13 bases from J, with 17 bases between.

This clonotype was recorded at least ten times. The J gene is TRBJ2-7, the V gene TRBV20-1; 12 bases are a match to TRBD1. The length of the CDR3 is 16 residues. V was clipped by 6 bases and J by 5 bases; unmatched bases: 14. Germline CDR1 reads DFQATT; CDR2 reads SNEGSKA (reference sequence). The CDR3: CSAVLLGTGGPDEQYF. In nucleotides, the CDR3 is TGCAGTGCCGTCCTTTTGGGGACAGGGGGCCCGGACGAGCAGTACTTC.

The chain is built from TRBV14 and TRBJ2-6; D remains ambiguous. Germline CDR1 and CDR2: SGHDN and FVKESK. This CDR3 is 14 amino acids long. The V and J ends lost 2 bases and 1 base respectively, with 3 bases between them. In DNA form, the CDR3 reads TGTGCCAGCAGCCAATGGTCTGGGGCCAACGTCCTGACTTTC. Protein product: CASSQWSGANVLTF.

The chain carries TRBV30 and TRBJ2-3, with D possibly being TRBD1 (5 bases). The V gene's germline CDR1 is GTSNPN and CDR2 SVGIG (reference sequence). This CDR3 contains 12 residues. V lost 2 bases and J lost 4, with 7 bases in between. CDR3 DNA: TGTGCCTGGAGTAGGGGCGCAGATACGCAGTATTTT. Protein product: CAWSRGADTQYF. The complete variable domain, with remaining parts taken from reference TRBV30 and TRBJ2-3, reads SQTIHQWPATLVQPVGSPLSLECTVEGTSNPNLYWYRQAAGRGLQLLFYSVGIGQISSEVPQNLSASRPQDRQFILSSKKLLLSDSGFYLCAWSRGADTQYFGPGTRLTVL.

This clonotype was recorded at least ten times. The CDR3: CASSIGQGKAYNEQFF. The CDR3, as DNA: TGTGCCAGTAGTATAGGACAGGGTAAGGCCTACAATGAGCAGTTCTTC. The chain couples TRBV19 to TRBJ2-1; TRBD1 matches at 7 bases. Germline V CDR1 and CDR2: LNHDA, SQIVND (reference sequence). V lost 1 base, J lost 2 bases, and 5 bases stayed unmatched. The CDR3 sequence is 16 residues long.

This clonotype was seen ten or more times. V is TRBV12-3 or TRBV12-4 and J is TRBJ1-5; D ambiguous. V shed 0 bases and J shed 2 bases, with 11 bases lying between them. This CDR3 contains 16 residues. CDR3 sequence (DNA): TGTGCCAGCAGTTTAGCGCCTCTTACTGGCAATCAGCCCCAGCATTTT. Its protein product is CASSLAPLTGNQPQHF.

This clonotype was picked up a small number of times. The V gene is TRBV28, the J gene TRBJ2-7, with unresolved D. The V gene lost 4 bases and the J gene lost 6 bases, with 13 bases spanning the gap. The CDR3 is made up of 13 amino acids. Germline assignment: CDR1 MDHEN and CDR2 SYDVKM. The CDR3 bases are TGTGCCAGCAGTTCTACCCCCAGACGCGAGCAGTACTTC. Translated, it gives CASSSTPRREQYF.

The rearrangement links TRBV6-6 to TRBJ1-2, with D possibly TRBD1 on 5 matching bases. Per the germline V gene, CDR1 is MNHNY and CDR2 is SVGAGI (reference sequence). Trimming left V 2 bases short and J 9 bases short, with 13 bases between. CDR3 length: 13 residues. The CDR3 region is CASSYMTDSSYTF. The CDR3 DNA reads as TGTGCCAGCAGTTACATGACAGACAGTAGCTACACCTTC.

This rearrangement joins TRBV29-1 to TRBJ1-5; the D gene is possibly TRBD1 (5 bases). The CDR3 is made up of 14 amino acids. V lost 4 bases and J 3 bases, leaving 13 bases between the germline ends. Per germline, CDR1 SQVTM and CDR2 ANQGSEA. The CDR3 reads CSVATVGTNQPQHF. The CDR3 DNA follows: TGCAGCGTTGCGACAGTAGGGACCAATCAGCCCCAGCATTTT.

This chain joins TRBV5-6 and TRBJ2-1; D not certain. The length of the CDR3 is 13 residues. Trimming took 2 bases from V and 4 from J, leaving 7 bases between them. Germline CDR1 is SGHDT and CDR2 is YYEEEE. Here the CDR3 reads CASSFQRYNEQFF. In nucleotides, the CDR3 is TGTGCCAGCAGCTTCCAGCGATACAATGAGCAGTTCTTC. The complete variable domain, with remaining parts taken from reference TRBV5-6 and TRBJ2-1, reads DAGVTQSPTHLIKTRGQQVTLRCSPKSGHDTVSWYQQALGQGPQFIFQYYEEEERQRGNFPDRFSGHQFPNYSSELNVNALLLGDSALYLCASSFQRYNEQFFGPGTRLTVL.

This clonotype has ten or more counts. The genes are TRBV7-2 and TRBJ1-1; D is perhaps TRBD1 (6 bases). The V gene lost 5 bases and the J gene lost 0 bases, with 16 bases spanning the gap. Germline CDR1 is SGHTA and CDR2 is FQGNSA. CDR3 length equals 16 residues. The CDR3 bases are TGTGCCAGCAGCCCGAGACACGGGGGGCTGAACACTGAAGCTTTCTTT. It is translated as CASSPRHGGLNTEAFF. The variable domain in full, with the rest retrieved from reference TRBV7-2 and TRBJ1-1, is GAGVSQSPSNKVTEKGKDVELRCDPISGHTALYWYRQSLGQGLEFLIYFQGNSAPDKSGLPSDRFSAERTGGSVSTLTIQRTQQEDSAVYLCASSPRHGGLNTEAFFGQGTRLTVV.

This clonotype came up many times. The chain couples TRBV29-1 to TRBJ2-7, with D perhaps TRBD1 or TRBD2 (5 bases each). This CDR3 is built from 12 residues. In germline, CDR1 is SQVTM, CDR2 ANQGSEA. V lost 4 bases, J lost 5 bases, and 12 bases lay in between. CDR3 protein: CSVVRGSDEQYF. The CDR3, as DNA: TGCAGCGTTGTGAGGGGTTCAGACGAGCAGTACTTC.

This clonotype was counted only a few times. The chain carries TRBV29-1 and TRBJ1-2; the D gene is possibly TRBD1 (5 bases). The CDR3 loop spans 12 amino acids. Germline V CDR1 and CDR2: SQVTM, ANQGSEA. The CDR3 reads CMARGRLDGYTF. CDR3 nucleotide sequence: TGCATGGCTAGGGGCCGGTTGGATGGCTACACCTTC.

This clonotype was found many times. The chain carries TRBV7-2 and TRBJ2-1; 14 bases line up with TRBD2. Germline V gene lookup returns CDR1 SGHTA and CDR2 FQGNSA. After removal of 4 bases from V and 7 bases from J, the junction contained 3 bases not matched to a gene. The length of the CDR3 is 15 residues. The CDR3 reads CASSSTSGRGNEQFF. In DNA form, the CDR3 reads TGTGCCAGCAGCTCGACTAGCGGGAGGGGAAATGAGCAGTTCTTC.

J is TRBJ1-5 and V is TRBV6-2 or TRBV6-3; D unresolved. The CDR3 length is 14 residues. In germline, CDR1 is MNHEY, CDR2 SVGEGT. V lost 0 bases, J lost 7 bases, and 10 bases lay in between. CDR3 DNA: TGTGCCAGCAGTTACTCGACGGGTTTCCAGCCCCAGCATTTT. This translates into CASSYSTGFQPQHF.

This clonotype has ten or more counts. The gene calls are TRBV7-2 and TRBJ2-7; D might be TRBD2 (6 bases). From germline, CDR1 is SGHTA and CDR2 FQGNSA. V dropped 5 bases and J dropped 0 bases, with 17 bases sitting between them. The CDR3 spans 16 residues. The CDR3 sequence: CASSPMGRGDSYEQYF. The CDR3 nucleotides are TGTGCCAGCAGCCCCATGGGGCGGGGTGACTCCTACGAGCAGTACTTC.

This clonotype was detected only a few times. The gene calls are TRBV7-9 and TRBJ2-2, with TRBD1 identical over 9 bases. The germline V gene has CDR1 SEHNR and CDR2 FQNEAQ (reference sequence). The CDR3 consists of 18 residues. Trimming at V came to 5 bases and at J to 0 bases, leaving 10 bases not matched to a gene. This chain's CDR3 is CASSRRTGTGTNTGELFF. CDR3 DNA sequence: TGTGCCAGCAGCCGCAGGACTGGGACAGGGACGAACACCGGGGAGCTGTTTTTT.

This chain joins TRBV18 and TRBJ2-7, with 7 bases lining up with TRBD2. CDR3 length equals 14 residues. Germline CDR1 reads KGHSH; CDR2 reads LQKENI. J was trimmed by 7 bases and V by 4 bases; bases with no gene match: 10. The CDR3 loop reads CASSQGRGPREQYF. CDR3 coding DNA: TGTGCCAGCTCACAAGGGAGGGGCCCGAGAGAGCAGTACTTC. Filled out from reference TRBV18 and TRBJ2-7, the complete variable domain reads NAGVMQNPRHLVRRRGQEARLRCSPMKGHSHVYWYRQLPEEGLKFMVYLQKENIIDESGMPKERFSAEFPKEGPSILRIQQVVRGDSAAYFCASSQGRGPREQYFGPGTRLTVT.

The chain combines TRBV4-3 with TRBJ2-7, with 8 bases fitting TRBD2. The CDR3 runs to 15 residues. J gave up 4 bases and V 0 bases, and 5 bases lay outside the gene matches. In germline, CDR1 is LGHNA, CDR2 YSLEER. The CDR3 coding sequence is TGCGCCAGCAGCCAAGAGTCTAGCGGGCTATACGAGCAGTACTTC. Translating it yields CASSQESSGLYEQYF.

This clonotype was observed many times. V and J are TRBV6-2 or TRBV6-3 and TRBJ1-1, with no clear D. The V end lost 6 bases, the J end lost 2 bases, and 13 bases lay between the germline ends. The CDR3 runs 14 residues. Germline V gene data show CDR1 as MNHEY and CDR2 as SVGEGT. The CDR3 here is CASRREGPNTEAFF. Written as DNA, the CDR3 is TGTGCCAGCAGACGGGAAGGACCTAACACTGAAGCTTTCTTT.

This clonotype was counted many times. The chain is built from TRBV12-3 or TRBV12-4 and TRBJ1-1, with a tentative D call TRBD1 (5 bases). Trimming removed 5 bases from V and 1 base from J, with 8 bases in between. The length of the CDR3 is 13 residues. The DNA of the CDR3 is TGTGCCAGCAGTACCGACAGGAACACTGAAGCTTTCTTT. Residues: CASSTDRNTEAFF.